These 27 T cell receptor beta chains were sequenced from one sample in a study of cytotoxic CD8 clonotypes in ibrutinib-treated CLL. Only in-frame clones appear in the TCRdb table, and some are missing; sequencing was by immunoSEQ multiplex PCR. The table shows 160,000 or so clones, with roughly 80% occurring only once. This specimen consisted of PBMCs, obtained after 12 months of ibrutinib treatment. All receptors come from a human donor with chronic lymphocytic leukemia.

The chain links TRBV6-5 to TRBJ2-1; D gene unclear. The CDR3 totals 14 residues. Germline-derived CDR1 and CDR2 are MNHEY and SVGAGI. Trimming stripped 2 bases from V and 5 bases from J, with 10 bases between. The CDR3 here is CASSYAGRNNEQFF. CDR3 coding DNA: TGTGCCAGCAGTTACGCCGGACGGAACAATGAGCAGTTCTTC.

The chain employs TRBV6-6 and TRBJ2-7, with D perhaps assigned TRBD1 or TRBD2 (5 bases each). V lost 2 bases and J lost 7, with 12 bases in between. The germline gives CDR1 MNHNY, CDR2 SVGAGI (reference sequence). The CDR3 consists of 13 residues. CDR3 DNA sequence: TGTGCCAGCAGTTACGGGGGACCACAAGAGCAGTACTTC. Translating it yields CASSYGGPQEQYF.

In DNA, the CDR3 is TGTGCCTGGAGTGTTCTTTCCTATGGCTACACCTTC. Its protein product is CAWSVLSYGYTF. The rearrangement links TRBV30 to TRBJ1-2; D ambiguous. This CDR3 is built from 12 residues. Trimming cost V 0 bases and J 4 bases, with 6 bases left between them. Per the germline V gene, CDR1 is GTSNPN and CDR2 is SVGIG (reference sequence).

The chain joins TRBV2 to TRBJ2-1, with TRBD1 as a possible D gene (5 bases). Germline V gene sequence: CDR1 SNHLY, CDR2 FYNNEI. Trimming took off 5 bases at V and 4 bases at J, with 15 bases between the two ends. The CDR3 length is 15 residues. The CDR3 DNA reads TGTGCCAGCAGTTTGGGCAGGGTAGGTTACAATGAGCAGTTCTTC. Protein sequence: CASSLGRVGYNEQFF.

This clone appeared once. The rearrangement links TRBV27 to TRBJ2-2; D possibly corresponds to TRBD1 (5 bases). The CDR3 length is 14 residues. V lost 8 bases and J 6 bases, leaving 16 bases between the germline ends. Germline V gives CDR1 MNHEY, CDR2 SMNVEV (reference sequence). The CDR3, as DNA: TGTGCCAGCCAAAGGTTTGGGGCGGCCGGGGAGCTGTTTTTT. This encodes CASQRFGAAGELFF.

The chain recombines TRBV7-2 with TRBJ1-5; D ambiguous. This CDR3 contains 14 residues. Trimming removed 0 bases at V and 2 bases at J, with 5 bases between. In germline, CDR1 is SGHTA, CDR2 FQGNSA. CDR3 bases: TGTGCCAGCAGCTTAGCTATGGGCAATCAGCCCCAGCATTTT. Translating it yields CASSLAMGNQPQHF. The complete variable domain, with remaining parts taken from reference TRBV7-2 and TRBJ1-5, reads GAGVSQSPSNKVTEKGKDVELRCDPISGHTALYWYRQSLGQGLEFLIYFQGNSAPDKSGLPSDRFSAERTGGSVSTLTIQRTQQEDSAVYLCASSLAMGNQPQHFGDGTRLSIL.

The rearrangement links TRBV5-1 to TRBJ2-5; a possible D gene is TRBD2 (6 bases). Trimming took off 4 bases at V and 4 bases at J, with 20 bases between the two ends. Germline V gene sequence: CDR1 SGHRS, CDR2 YFSETQ. The CDR3 has 16 residues. The CDR3 DNA sequence: TGCGCCAGCAGCACCGGGCTTTTGGGGGGACGAGAGACCCAGTACTTC. This codes for CASSTGLLGGRETQYF. The complete variable domain, with remaining parts taken from reference TRBV5-1 and TRBJ2-5, reads KAGVTQTPRYLIKTRGQQVTLSCSPISGHRSVSWYQQTPGQGLQFLFEYFSETQRNKGNFPGRFSGRQFSNSRSEMNVSTLELGDSALYLCASSTGLLGGRETQYFGPGTRLLVL.

The J gene is TRBJ2-3, the V gene TRBV6-5; 13 bases align to TRBD2. The CDR3 totals 14 residues. CDR1 is MNHEY, CDR2 SVGAGI, per germline. V was clipped by 6 bases and J by 6 bases; unmatched bases: 3. CDR3 region: CASRTSGGRDTQYF. The CDR3 coding sequence is TGTGCCAGCAGGACTAGCGGGGGGAGGGATACGCAGTATTTT.

This sequence joins TRBV30 and TRBJ2-5, with unresolved D. V was trimmed by 5 bases and J by 5 bases, leaving 9 bases between them. CDR3 length: 11 residues. CDR1 is GTSNPN, CDR2 SVGIG, per germline (reference sequence). The CDR3 DNA sequence: TGTGCCTGGGATACCTGGGAGACCCAGTACTTC. Protein sequence: CAWDTWETQYF.

The rearrangement joins TRBV7-6 to TRBJ1-4; D is uncertain. The CDR3 has 15 residues. Germline CDR1 reads SGHVS; CDR2 reads FNYEAQ. With 0 bases removed from V and 0 bases from J, the gap between germline ends came to 5 bases. In DNA form, the CDR3 reads TGTGCCAGCAGCTTAGCGGCAGCAACTAATGAAAAACTGTTTTTT. Its protein product is CASSLAAATNEKLFF.

This sequence joins TRBV27 and TRBJ2-5; 8 bases fit TRBD2. After removal of 4 bases from V and 5 bases from J, the junction contained 9 bases not matched to a gene. The germline CDR1 and CDR2 sequences are MNHEY and SMNVEV (reference sequence). The CDR3 covers 15 residues. Here the CDR3 DNA reads TGTGCCAGCAGTTCCCTCGGGGGCGGGGGGGAGACCCAGTACTTC. As protein: CASSSLGGGGETQYF.

This sequence joins TRBV10-3 and TRBJ2-1; D gene uncertain. Between the trimmed V and J ends, which lost 5 bases and 6 bases, there was a span of 5 bases. Germline V gene sequence: CDR1 ENHRY, CDR2 SYGVKD. This CDR3 spans 11 amino acids. The CDR3: CAISTSNEQFF. CDR3 bases: TGTGCCATCAGTACCTCCAATGAGCAGTTCTTC.

The chain carries TRBV5-6 and TRBJ1-4; a weak D match, TRBD1 (5 bases). CDR3 size: 14 residues. From germline, CDR1 is SGHDT and CDR2 YYEEEE. V lost 2 bases and J 7 bases, leaving 12 bases between the germline ends. CDR3: CASSFVGDREKLFF. The CDR3, as DNA: TGTGCCAGCAGCTTCGTGGGGGACCGTGAAAAACTGTTTTTT.

V usage is TRBV7-8 and J usage is TRBJ1-3, with D unclear. The CDR3 sequence is 15 residues long. V lost 2 bases, J lost 0 bases, and 8 bases lay in between. CDR1 is SGHVS and CDR2 is FQNEAQ in the germline V gene. CDR3 region: CASSLTAVSGNTIYF. The CDR3 nucleotides are TGTGCCAGCAGCTTAACGGCAGTCTCTGGAAACACCATATATTTT.

The CDR3 bases are TGCAGCGTTGGGACAGGGGGGGACGAGCAGTACTTC. It encodes CSVGTGGDEQYF. The chain joins TRBV29-1 to TRBJ2-5, with 10 bases that match TRBD1. The J call may be mistaken, given a closer DNA end match to TRBJ2-7. From germline, CDR1 is SQVTM and CDR2 ANQGSEA. The CDR3 totals 12 residues.

The genes are TRBV27 and TRBJ2-1, with no clear D. Per the germline V gene, CDR1 is MNHEY and CDR2 is SMNVEV (reference sequence). V lost 5 bases to trimming and J lost 0 bases, with 14 bases between them. The CDR3 length is 16 residues. Written as DNA, the CDR3 is TGTGCCAGCAGTGCGCTCTTCTCAGGCTCCTACAATGAGCAGTTCTTC. Its translation: CASSALFSGSYNEQFF.

V is TRBV28 and J is TRBJ1-4, with 9 bases lining up with TRBD1. The CDR3 has 14 residues. V lost 7 bases to trimming and J lost 8 bases; unmatched junction nucleotides: 8. Germline CDR1 and CDR2: MDHEN and SYDVKM. As DNA, the CDR3 is TGTGCCAGCACCGGGACAGGGTTGGGGGAAAAACTGTTTTTT. Its protein is CASTGTGLGEKLFF.

This clone has just a few counts. The chain employs TRBV7-3 and TRBJ2-4, with TRBD1 matching over 10 bases. The CDR3 totals 16 residues. The V and J ends lost 0 bases and 1 base, in that order; junction bases with no gene match: 0. Germline V gene data show CDR1 as SGHTA and CDR2 as FQGTGA. CDR3 coding DNA: TGTGCCAGCAGCTTAACGGGACAGGGGGCCAAAAACATTCAGTACTTC. Its translation: CASSLTGQGAKNIQYF.

This chain uses TRBV28 with TRBJ1-6; 8 bases fit TRBD1. The ends lost 8 bases at V and 1 base at J; junction bases unmatched: 7. The CDR3 runs to 16 residues. The V gene's germline CDR1 is MDHEN and CDR2 SYDVKM. This CDR3 is CASRQGSSSYNSPLHF. The CDR3 DNA is TGTGCCAGCCGACAGGGGAGTTCGTCCTATAATTCACCCCTCCACTTT.

The chain's CDR3 is CASSLTTGRYGYTF. CDR3 bases: TGTGCCAGCAGCCTCACGACAGGGCGATATGGCTACACCTTC. V gene TRBV2 combines with J gene TRBJ1-2; TRBD1 agrees at 7 bases. V shed 6 bases and J 5 bases; nucleotides not matched to a gene: 9. CDR1 SNHLY and CDR2 FYNNEI come from the germline V gene. The CDR3 contains 14 residues.

This sequence joins TRBV28 and TRBJ1-1; TRBD1 is a possible D gene (5 bases). The CDR3 has 16 residues. Deletions cut 6 bases from V and 2 bases from J, with 19 bases between. The germline CDR1 and CDR2 sequences are MDHEN and SYDVKM. The CDR3 coding sequence is TGTGCCAGCAGGGAACAGGTTCTGGGGACTAACACTGAAGCTTTCTTT. It encodes CASREQVLGTNTEAFF.

The genes are TRBV11-1 and TRBJ1-4, with no clear D. Per the germline V gene, CDR1 is SGHAT and CDR2 is FQDESV (reference sequence). This CDR3 contains 13 residues. The V gene lost 1 base and the J gene lost 8 bases, with 8 bases spanning the gap. The CDR3 nucleotides read TGTGCCAGCAGCTTAGGGACCCTGGAAAAACTGTTTTTT. Amino acid sequence: CASSLGTLEKLFF.

The chain recombines TRBV6-6 with TRBJ2-5; D may correspond to TRBD1 or TRBD2 (5 bases each). Germline CDR1 and CDR2: MNHNY and SVGAGI (reference sequence). The germline V and J ends were trimmed by 8 bases and 5 bases, with 24 bases remaining between them. This CDR3 is 16 amino acids long. The CDR3 here is CASGGEPAAPGETQYF. DNA of the CDR3: TGTGCCAGCGGGGGAGAACCAGCGGCTCCCGGGGAGACCCAGTACTTC.

The table lists this clone with many counts. The gene calls are TRBV5-1 and TRBJ2-7, with D possibly matching TRBD2 (6 bases). The CDR3 consists of 15 residues. V lost 0 bases and J lost 2, with 12 bases in between. The germline CDR1 and CDR2 sequences are SGHRS and YFSETQ. CDR3 bases: TGCGCCAGCAGCTTGGGGGCGGGACGGGCCTACGAGCAGTACTTC. Protein product: CASSLGAGRAYEQYF.

In DNA form, the CDR3 reads TGCAGCGTTGTCCCACTCTTTAGTAACTATGGCTACACCTTC. It translates to CSVVPLFSNYGYTF. V gene TRBV29-1 combines with J gene TRBJ1-2; D unclear. The CDR3 spans 14 residues. CDR1 and CDR2 from the germline V gene are SQVTM and ANQGSEA. Trimming removed 4 bases from V and 1 base from J, with 13 bases in between.

The rearrangement links TRBV6-5 to TRBJ1-2; D is perhaps TRBD1 (5 bases). V gave up 0 bases and J gave up 4 bases, with 9 bases separating them. This CDR3 is built from 14 residues. Per germline, CDR1 MNHEY and CDR2 SVGAGI. The CDR3 loop is CASSYSPGIYGYTF. CDR3 sequence (DNA): TGTGCCAGCAGTTACTCGCCAGGGATCTATGGCTACACCTTC.

This clone has a single count. The chain is built from TRBV18 and TRBJ1-1, with 8 bases matching TRBD1. The CDR3 contains 15 residues. CDR1 is KGHSH and CDR2 is LQKENI in the germline V gene. V lost 0 bases to trimming and J lost 8 bases; unmatched junction nucleotides: 8. Here the CDR3 DNA reads TGTGCCAGCTCACCACCCGGCAGGGGGCTCCTCGAAGCTTTCTTT. Translating it yields CASSPPGRGLLEAFF.